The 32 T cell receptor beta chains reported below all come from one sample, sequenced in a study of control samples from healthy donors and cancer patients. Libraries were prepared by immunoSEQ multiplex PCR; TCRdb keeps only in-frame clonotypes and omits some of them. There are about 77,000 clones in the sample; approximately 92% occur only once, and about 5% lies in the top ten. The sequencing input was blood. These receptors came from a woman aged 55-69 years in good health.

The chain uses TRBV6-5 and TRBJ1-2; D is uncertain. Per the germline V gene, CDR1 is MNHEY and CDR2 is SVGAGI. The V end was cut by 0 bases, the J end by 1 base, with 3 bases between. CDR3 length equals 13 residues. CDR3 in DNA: TGTGCCAGCAGTTACTCGGATAACTATGGCTACACCTTC. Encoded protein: CASSYSDNYGYTF.

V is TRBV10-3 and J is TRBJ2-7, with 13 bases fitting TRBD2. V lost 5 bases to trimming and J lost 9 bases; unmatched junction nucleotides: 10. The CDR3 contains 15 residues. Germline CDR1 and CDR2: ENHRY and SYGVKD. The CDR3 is CAISHTGTSGAAQYF. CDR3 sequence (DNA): TGTGCCATCAGTCATACCGGGACTAGCGGGGCCGCGCAGTACTTC.

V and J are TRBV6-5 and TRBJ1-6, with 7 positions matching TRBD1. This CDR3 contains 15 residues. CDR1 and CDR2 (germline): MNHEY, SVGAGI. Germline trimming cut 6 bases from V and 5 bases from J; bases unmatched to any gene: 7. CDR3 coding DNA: TGTGCCAGCAGACTAGGGGGCAGGGATAATTCACCCCTCCACTTT. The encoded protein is CASRLGGRDNSPLHF.

The CDR3 bases are TGTGCCAGCAGCTTAGGGGGAGGCAATGGGGAGACCCAGTACTTC. Its protein product is CASSLGGGNGETQYF. V is TRBV7-2 and J is TRBJ2-5; D possibly corresponds to TRBD2 (6 bases). V was cut by 1 base and J by 5 bases, with 14 bases left in between. The CDR3 is 15 residues long. The V gene's germline CDR1 is SGHTA and CDR2 FQGNSA.

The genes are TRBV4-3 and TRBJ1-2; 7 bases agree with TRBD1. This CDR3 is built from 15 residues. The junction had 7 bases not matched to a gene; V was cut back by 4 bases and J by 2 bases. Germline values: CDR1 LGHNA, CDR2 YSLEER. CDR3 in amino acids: CASSPMTGNNYGYTF. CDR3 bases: TGCGCCAGCAGCCCGATGACAGGGAACAACTATGGCTACACCTTC.

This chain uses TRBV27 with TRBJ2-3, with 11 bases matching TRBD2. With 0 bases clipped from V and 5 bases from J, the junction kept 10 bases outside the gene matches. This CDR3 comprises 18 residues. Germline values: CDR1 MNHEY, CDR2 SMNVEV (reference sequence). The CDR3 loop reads CASSLSYYSGRGVDTQYF. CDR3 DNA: TGTGCCAGCAGTTTATCTTATTATAGCGGGAGGGGGGTAGATACGCAGTATTTT.

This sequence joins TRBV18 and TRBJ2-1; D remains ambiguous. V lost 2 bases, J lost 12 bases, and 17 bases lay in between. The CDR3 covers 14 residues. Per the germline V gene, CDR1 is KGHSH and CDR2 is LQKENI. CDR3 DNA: TGTGCCAGCTCACCATCGAACAGTAGGTTTGCGCAGTTCTTC. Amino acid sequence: CASSPSNSRFAQFF.

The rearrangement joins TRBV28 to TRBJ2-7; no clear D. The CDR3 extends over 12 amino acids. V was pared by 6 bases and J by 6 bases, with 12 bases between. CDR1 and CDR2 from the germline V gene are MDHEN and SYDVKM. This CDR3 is CASRQVLSEQYF. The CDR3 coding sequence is TGTGCCAGCAGGCAGGTACTAAGCGAGCAGTACTTC. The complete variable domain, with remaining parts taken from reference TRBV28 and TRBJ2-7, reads DVKVTQSSRYLVKRTGEKVFLECVQDMDHENMFWYRQDPGLGLRLIYFSYDVKMKEKGDIPEGYSVSREKKERFSLILESASTNQTSMYLCASRQVLSEQYFGPGTRLTVT.

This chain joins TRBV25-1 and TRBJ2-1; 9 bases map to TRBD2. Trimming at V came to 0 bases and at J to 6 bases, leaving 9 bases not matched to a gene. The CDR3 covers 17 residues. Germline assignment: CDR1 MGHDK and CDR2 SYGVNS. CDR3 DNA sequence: TGTGCCAGCAGTGAATATGGGGCGGGAGGGCCTTTCAATGAGCAGTTCTTC. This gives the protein CASSEYGAGGPFNEQFF.

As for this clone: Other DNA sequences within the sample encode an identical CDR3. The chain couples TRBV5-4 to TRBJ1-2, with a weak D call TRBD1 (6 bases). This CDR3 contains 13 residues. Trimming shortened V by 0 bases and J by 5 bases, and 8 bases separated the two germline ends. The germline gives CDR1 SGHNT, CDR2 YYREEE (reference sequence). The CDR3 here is CASSLGGRYGYTF. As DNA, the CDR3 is TGTGCCAGCAGCTTGGGGGGGCGTTATGGCTACACCTTC.

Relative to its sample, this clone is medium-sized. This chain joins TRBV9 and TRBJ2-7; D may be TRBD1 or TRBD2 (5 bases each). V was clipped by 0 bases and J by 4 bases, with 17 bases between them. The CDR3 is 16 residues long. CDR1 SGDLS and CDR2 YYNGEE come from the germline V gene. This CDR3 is CASSVGTRDGTYEQYF. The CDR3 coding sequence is TGTGCCAGCAGCGTAGGGACAAGGGACGGAACGTACGAGCAGTACTTC.

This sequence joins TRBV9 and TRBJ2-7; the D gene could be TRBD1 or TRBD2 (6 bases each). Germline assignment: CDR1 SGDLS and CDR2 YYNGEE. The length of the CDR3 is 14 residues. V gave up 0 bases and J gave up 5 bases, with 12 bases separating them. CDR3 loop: CASSVEGRGDEQYF. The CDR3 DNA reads TGTGCCAGCAGCGTAGAAGGAAGGGGGGACGAGCAGTACTTC.

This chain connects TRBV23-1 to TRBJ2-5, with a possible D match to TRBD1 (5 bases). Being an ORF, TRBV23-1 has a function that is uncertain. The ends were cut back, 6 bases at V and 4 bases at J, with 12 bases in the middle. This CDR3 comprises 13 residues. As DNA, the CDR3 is TGCGCCAGCAGGCAGGGTGTAGGAGAGACCCAGTACTTC. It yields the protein CASRQGVGETQYF.

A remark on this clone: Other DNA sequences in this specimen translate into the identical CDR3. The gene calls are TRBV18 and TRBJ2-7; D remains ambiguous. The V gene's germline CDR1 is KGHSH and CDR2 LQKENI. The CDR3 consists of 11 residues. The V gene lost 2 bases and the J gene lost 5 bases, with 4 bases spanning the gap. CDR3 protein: CASSPGDEQYF. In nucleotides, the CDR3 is TGTGCCAGCTCACCAGGGGACGAGCAGTACTTC.

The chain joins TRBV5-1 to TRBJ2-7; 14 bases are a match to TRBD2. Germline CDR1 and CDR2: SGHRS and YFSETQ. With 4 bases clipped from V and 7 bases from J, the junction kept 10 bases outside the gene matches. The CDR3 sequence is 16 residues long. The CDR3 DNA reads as TGCGCCAGCAGCCCCTCGACTAGCGGGAGGGCCGGGGAGCAGTACTTC. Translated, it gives CASSPSTSGRAGEQYF.

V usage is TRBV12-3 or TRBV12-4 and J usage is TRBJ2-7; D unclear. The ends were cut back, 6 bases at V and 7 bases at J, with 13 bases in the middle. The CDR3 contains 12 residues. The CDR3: CASSQVEEEQYF. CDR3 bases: TGTGCCAGCAGCCAGGTGGAAGAAGAGCAGTACTTC.

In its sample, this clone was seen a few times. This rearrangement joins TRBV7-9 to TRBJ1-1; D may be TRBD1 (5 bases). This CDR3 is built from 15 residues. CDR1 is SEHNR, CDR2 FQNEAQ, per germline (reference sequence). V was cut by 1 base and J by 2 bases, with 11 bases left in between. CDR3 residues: CASSLEGRFNTEAFF. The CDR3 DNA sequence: TGTGCCAGCAGCTTAGAGGGACGTTTTAACACTGAAGCTTTCTTT.

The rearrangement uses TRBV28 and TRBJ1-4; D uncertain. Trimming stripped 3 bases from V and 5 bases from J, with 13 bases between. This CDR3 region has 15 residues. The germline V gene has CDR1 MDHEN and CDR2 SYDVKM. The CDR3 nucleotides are TGTGCCAGCAGTTTTATGGGTGTTGTGAATGAAAAACTGTTTTTT. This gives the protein CASSFMGVVNEKLFF.

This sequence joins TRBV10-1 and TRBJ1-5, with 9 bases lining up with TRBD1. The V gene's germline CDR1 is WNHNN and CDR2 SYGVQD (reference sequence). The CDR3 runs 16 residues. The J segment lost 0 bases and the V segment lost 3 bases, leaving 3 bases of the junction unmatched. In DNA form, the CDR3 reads TGCGCCAGCAGTGAAGGGACAGGGTATAGCAATCAGCCCCAGCATTTT. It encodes CASSEGTGYSNQPQHF.

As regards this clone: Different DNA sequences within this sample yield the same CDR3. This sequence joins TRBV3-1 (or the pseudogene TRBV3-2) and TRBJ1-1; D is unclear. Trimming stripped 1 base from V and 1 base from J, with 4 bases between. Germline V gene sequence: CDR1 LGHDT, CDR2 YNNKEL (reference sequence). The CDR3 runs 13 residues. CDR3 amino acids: CASSQVQNTEAFF. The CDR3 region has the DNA TGTGCCAGCAGCCAAGTACAGAACACTGAAGCTTTCTTT.

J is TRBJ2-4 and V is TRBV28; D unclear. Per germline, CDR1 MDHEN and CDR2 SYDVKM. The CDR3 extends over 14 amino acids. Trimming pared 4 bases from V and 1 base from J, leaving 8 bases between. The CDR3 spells CASSSQAAKNIQYF. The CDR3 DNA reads TGTGCCAGCAGTTCCCAGGCCGCCAAAAACATTCAGTACTTC. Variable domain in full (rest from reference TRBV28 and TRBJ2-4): DVKVTQSSRYLVKRTGEKVFLECVQDMDHENMFWYRQDPGLGLRLIYFSYDVKMKEKGDIPEGYSVSREKKERFSLILESASTNQTSMYLCASSSQAAKNIQYFGAGTRLSVL.

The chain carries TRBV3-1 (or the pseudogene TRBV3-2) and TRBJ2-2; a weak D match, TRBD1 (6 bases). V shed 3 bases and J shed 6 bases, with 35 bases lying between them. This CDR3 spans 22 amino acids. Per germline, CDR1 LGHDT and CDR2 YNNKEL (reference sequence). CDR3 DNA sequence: TGTGCCAGCAGCCACGCTGGATTTTTAGAGCCCTATAATAGCGAGGGGGCCGGGGAGCTGTTTTTT. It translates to CASSHAGFLEPYNSEGAGELFF.

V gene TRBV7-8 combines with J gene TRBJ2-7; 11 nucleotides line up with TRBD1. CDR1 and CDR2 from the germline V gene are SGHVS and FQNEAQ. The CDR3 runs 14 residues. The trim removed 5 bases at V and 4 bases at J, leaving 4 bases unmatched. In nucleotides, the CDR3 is TGTGCCAGCAGCCCCGGGACAGGGGGGTACGAGCAGTACTTC. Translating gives CASSPGTGGYEQYF.

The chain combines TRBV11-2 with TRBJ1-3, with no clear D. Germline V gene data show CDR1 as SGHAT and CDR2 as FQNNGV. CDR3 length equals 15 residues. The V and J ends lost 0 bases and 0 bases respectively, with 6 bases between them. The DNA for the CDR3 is TGTGCCAGCAGCTTAGACATAGCCTCTGGAAACACCATATATTTT. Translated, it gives CASSLDIASGNTIYF.

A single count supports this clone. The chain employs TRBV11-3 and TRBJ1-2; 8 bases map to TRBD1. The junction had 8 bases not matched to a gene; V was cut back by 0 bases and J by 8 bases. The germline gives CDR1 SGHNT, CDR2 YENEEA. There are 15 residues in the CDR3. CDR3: CASSLEDRVAGGYTF. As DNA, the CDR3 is TGTGCCAGCAGCTTAGAGGACAGGGTCGCGGGGGGCTACACCTTC.

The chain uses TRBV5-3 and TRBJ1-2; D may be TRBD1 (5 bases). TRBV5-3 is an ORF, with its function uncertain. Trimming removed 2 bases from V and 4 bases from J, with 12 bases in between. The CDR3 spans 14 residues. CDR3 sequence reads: CARSFGFGAYGYTF. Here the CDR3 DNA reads TGTGCCAGAAGCTTTGGGTTTGGGGCCTATGGCTACACCTTC.

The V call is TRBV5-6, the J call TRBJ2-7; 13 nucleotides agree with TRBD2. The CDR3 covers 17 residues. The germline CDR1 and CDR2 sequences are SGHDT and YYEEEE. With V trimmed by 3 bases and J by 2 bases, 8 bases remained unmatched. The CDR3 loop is CASSWRLAGGPAYEQYF. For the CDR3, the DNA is TGTGCCAGCAGCTGGAGACTAGCGGGAGGCCCTGCCTACGAGCAGTACTTC.

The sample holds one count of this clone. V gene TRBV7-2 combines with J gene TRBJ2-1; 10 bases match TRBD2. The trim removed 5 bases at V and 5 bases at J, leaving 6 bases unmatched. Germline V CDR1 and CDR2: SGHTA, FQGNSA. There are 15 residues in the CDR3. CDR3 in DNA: TGTGCCAGCAGCCATTCTAGCGGGGGAAACAATGAGCAGTTCTTC. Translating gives CASSHSSGGNNEQFF.

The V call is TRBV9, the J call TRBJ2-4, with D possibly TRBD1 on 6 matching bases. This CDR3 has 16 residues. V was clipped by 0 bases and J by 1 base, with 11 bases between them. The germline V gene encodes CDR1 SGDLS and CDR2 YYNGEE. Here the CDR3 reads CASSVEGRGAKNIQYF. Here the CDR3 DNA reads TGTGCCAGCAGCGTAGAGGGCAGGGGCGCCAAAAACATTCAGTACTTC.

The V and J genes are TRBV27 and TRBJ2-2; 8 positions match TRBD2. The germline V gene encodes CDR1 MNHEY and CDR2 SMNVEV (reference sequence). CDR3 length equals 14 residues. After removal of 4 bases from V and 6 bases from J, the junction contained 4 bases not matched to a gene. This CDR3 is CASSSGRGSGELFF. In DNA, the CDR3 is TGTGCCAGCAGTTCCGGGAGGGGGTCCGGGGAGCTGTTTTTT.

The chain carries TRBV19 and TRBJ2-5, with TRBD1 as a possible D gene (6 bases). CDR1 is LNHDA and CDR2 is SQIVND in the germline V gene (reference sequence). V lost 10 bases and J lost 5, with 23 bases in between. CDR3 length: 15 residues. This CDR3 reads CATRGLDTGSETQYF. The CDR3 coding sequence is TGTGCCACCAGGGGTCTGGACACTGGCTCGGAGACCCAGTACTTC.

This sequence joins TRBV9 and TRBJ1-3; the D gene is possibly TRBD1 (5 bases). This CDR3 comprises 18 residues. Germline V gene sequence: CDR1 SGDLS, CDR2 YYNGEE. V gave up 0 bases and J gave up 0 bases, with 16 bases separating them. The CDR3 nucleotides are TGTGCCAGCAGCGTAGGGGGGAGGACCAGGCTCTCTGGAAACACCATATATTTT. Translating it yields CASSVGGRTRLSGNTIYF. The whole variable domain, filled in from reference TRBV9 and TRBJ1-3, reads DSGVTQTPKHLITATGQRVTLRCSPRSGDLSVYWYQQSLDQGLQFLIQYYNGEERAKGNILERFSAQQFPDLHSELNLSSLELGDSALYFCASSVGGRTRLSGNTIYFGEGSWLTVV.